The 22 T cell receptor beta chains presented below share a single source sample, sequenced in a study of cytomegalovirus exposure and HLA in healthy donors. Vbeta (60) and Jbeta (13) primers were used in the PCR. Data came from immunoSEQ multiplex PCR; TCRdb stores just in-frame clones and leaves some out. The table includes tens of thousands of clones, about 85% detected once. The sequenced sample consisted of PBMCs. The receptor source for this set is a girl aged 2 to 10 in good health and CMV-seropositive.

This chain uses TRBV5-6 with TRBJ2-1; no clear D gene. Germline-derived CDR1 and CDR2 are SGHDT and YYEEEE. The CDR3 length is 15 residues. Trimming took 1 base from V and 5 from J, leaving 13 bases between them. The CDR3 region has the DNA TGTGCCAGCAGCTTGAGTCTCCCAGGTCACAATGAGCAGTTCTTC. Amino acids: CASSLSLPGHNEQFF.

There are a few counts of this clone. For the CDR3, the DNA is TGTGCCAGCAGCCTAGGGACAGCCTACAATGAGCAGTTCTTC. It translates to CASSLGTAYNEQFF. The chain couples TRBV5-4 to TRBJ2-1, with 7 bases lining up with TRBD1. Germline loops: CDR1 SGHNT, CDR2 YYREEE (reference sequence). With V trimmed by 4 bases and J by 2 bases, 3 bases remained unmatched. This CDR3 is 14 amino acids long.

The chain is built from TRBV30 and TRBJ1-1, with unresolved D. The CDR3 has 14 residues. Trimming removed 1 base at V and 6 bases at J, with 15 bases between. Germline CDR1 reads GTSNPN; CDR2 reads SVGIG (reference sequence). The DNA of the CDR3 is TGTGCCTGGAGTGGGCCGCGGGGTAGCGCTGAAGCTTTCTTT. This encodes CAWSGPRGSAEAFF.

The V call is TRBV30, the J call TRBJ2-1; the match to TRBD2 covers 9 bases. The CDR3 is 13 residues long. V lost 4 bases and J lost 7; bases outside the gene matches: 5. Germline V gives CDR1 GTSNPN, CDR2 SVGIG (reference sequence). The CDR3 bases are TGTGCCTGGACTAGCGGGACGTGGAATGAGCAGTTCTTC. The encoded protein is CAWTSGTWNEQFF. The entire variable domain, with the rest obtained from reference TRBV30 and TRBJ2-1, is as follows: SQTIHQWPATLVQPVGSPLSLECTVEGTSNPNLYWYRQAAGRGLQLLFYSVGIGQISSEVPQNLSASRPQDRQFILSSKKLLLSDSGFYLCAWTSGTWNEQFFGPGTRLTVL.

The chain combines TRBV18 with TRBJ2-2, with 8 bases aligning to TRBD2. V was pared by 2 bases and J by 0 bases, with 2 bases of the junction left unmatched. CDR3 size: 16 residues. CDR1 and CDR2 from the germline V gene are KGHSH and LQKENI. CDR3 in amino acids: CASSPGTRPNTGELFF. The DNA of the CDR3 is TGTGCCAGCTCACCAGGGACTAGGCCGAACACCGGGGAGCTGTTTTTT.

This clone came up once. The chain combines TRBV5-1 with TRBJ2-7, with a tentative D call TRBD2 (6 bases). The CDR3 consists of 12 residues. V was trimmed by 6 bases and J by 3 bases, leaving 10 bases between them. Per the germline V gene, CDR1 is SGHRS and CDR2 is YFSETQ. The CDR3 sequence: CASMGAGYEQYF. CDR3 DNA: TGCGCCAGCATGGGAGCGGGCTACGAGCAGTACTTC.

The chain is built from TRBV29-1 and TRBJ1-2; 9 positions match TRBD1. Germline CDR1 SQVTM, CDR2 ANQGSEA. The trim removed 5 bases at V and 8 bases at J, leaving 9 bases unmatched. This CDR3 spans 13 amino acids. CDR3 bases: TGCAGCGTTCCATTGGGGACAGGGAGCGGCTACACCTTC. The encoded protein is CSVPLGTGSGYTF. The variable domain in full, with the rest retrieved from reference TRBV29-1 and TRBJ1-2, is SAVISQKPSRDICQRGTSLTIQCQVDSQVTMMFWYRQQPGQSLTLIATANQGSEATYESGFVIDKFPISRPNLTFSTLTVSNMSPEDSSIYLCSVPLGTGSGYTFGSGTRLTVV.

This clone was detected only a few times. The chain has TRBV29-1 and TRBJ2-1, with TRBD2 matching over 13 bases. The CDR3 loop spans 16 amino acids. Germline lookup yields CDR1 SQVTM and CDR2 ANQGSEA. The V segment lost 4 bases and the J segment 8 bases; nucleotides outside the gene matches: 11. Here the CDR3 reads CSVVGLAGDSMYEQFF. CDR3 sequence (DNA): TGCAGCGTTGTTGGACTAGCGGGAGACTCGATGTATGAGCAGTTCTTC.

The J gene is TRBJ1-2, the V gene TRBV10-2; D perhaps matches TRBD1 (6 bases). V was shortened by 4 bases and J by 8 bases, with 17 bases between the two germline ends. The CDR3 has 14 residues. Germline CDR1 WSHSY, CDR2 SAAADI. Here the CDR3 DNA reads TGCGCCAGCAGTGTGCCCGGGACAATCGACGGCTACACCTTC. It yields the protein CASSVPGTIDGYTF.

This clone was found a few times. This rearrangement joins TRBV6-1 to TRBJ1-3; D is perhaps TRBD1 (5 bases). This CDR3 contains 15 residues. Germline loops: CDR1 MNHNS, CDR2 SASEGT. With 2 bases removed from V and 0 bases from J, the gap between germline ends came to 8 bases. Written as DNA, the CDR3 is TGTGCCAGCAGTGAAACAGGAAACTCTGGAAACACCATATATTTT. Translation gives CASSETGNSGNTIYF.

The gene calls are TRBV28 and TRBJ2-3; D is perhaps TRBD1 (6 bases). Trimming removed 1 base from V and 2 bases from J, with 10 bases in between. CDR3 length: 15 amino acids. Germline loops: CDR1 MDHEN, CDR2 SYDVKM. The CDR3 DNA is TGTGCCAGCAGTTTATTTGGACAGAACACAGATACGCAGTATTTT. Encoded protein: CASSLFGQNTDTQYF. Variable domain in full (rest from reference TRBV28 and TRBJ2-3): DVKVTQSSRYLVKRTGEKVFLECVQDMDHENMFWYRQDPGLGLRLIYFSYDVKMKEKGDIPEGYSVSREKKERFSLILESASTNQTSMYLCASSLFGQNTDTQYFGPGTRLTVL.

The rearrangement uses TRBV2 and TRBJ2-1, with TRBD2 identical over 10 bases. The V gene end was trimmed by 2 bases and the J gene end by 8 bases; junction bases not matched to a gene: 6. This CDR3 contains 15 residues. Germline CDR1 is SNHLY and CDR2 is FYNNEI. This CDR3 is CASSERPSGGDEQFF. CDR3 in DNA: TGTGCCAGCAGTGAACGCCCTAGCGGGGGTGATGAGCAGTTCTTC.

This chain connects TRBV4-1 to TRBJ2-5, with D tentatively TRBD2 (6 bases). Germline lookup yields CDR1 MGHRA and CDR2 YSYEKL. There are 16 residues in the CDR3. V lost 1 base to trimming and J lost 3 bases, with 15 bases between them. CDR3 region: CASSQGRVAVKETQYF. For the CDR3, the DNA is TGCGCCAGCAGCCAAGGAAGGGTAGCGGTAAAAGAGACCCAGTACTTC.

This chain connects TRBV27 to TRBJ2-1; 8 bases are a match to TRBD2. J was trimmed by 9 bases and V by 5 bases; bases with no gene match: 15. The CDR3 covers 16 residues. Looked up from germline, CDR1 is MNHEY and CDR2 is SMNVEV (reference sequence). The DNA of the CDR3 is TGTGCCAGCAGTGCACAGGGACTAGTCCTTGGGGGTGAGCAGTTCTTC. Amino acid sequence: CASSAQGLVLGGEQFF.

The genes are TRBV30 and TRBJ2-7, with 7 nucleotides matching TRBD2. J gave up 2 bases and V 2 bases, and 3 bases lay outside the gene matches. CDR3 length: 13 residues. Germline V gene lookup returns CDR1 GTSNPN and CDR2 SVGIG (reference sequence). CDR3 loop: CAWSSGGTYEQYF. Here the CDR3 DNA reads TGTGCCTGGAGTTCGGGAGGTACCTACGAGCAGTACTTC.

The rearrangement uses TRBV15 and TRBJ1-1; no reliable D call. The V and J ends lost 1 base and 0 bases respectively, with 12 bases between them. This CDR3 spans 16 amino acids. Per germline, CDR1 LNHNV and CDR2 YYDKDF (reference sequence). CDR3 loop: CATSRASILMNTEAFF. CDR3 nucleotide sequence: TGTGCCACCAGCAGAGCAAGCATTCTCATGAACACTGAAGCTTTCTTT.

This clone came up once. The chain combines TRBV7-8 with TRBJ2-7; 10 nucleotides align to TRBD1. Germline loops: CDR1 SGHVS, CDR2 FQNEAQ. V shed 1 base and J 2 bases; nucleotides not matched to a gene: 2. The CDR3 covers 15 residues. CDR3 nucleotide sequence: TGTGCCAGCAGCTTAGTCGGACAGGGGGCCTACGAGCAGTACTTC. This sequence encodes CASSLVGQGAYEQYF.

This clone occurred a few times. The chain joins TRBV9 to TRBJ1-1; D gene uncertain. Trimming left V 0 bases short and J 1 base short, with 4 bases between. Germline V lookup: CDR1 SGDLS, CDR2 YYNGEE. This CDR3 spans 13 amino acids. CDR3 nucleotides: TGTGCCAGCAGCGTAGCTACGAACACTGAAGCTTTCTTT. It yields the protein CASSVATNTEAFF.

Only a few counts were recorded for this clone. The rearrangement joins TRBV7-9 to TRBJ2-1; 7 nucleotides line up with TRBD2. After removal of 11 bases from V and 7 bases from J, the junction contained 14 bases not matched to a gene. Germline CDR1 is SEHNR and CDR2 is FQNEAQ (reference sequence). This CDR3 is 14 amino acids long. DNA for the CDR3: TGTGCCGGAGTTAATCGGGAGGCCCCTAATGAGCAGTTCTTC. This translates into CAGVNREAPNEQFF.

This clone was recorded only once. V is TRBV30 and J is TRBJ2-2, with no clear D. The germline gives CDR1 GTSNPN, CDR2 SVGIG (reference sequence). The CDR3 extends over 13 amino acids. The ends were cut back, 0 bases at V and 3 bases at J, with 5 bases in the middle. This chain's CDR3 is CAWSVQDTGELFF. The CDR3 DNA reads TGTGCCTGGAGTGTACAAGACACCGGGGAGCTGTTTTTT.

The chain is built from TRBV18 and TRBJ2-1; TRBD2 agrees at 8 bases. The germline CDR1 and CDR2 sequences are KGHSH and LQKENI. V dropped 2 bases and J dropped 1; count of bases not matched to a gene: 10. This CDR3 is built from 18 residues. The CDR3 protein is CASSPVISGSTSYNEQFF. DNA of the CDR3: TGTGCCAGCTCACCAGTAATAAGCGGGAGTACGTCCTACAATGAGCAGTTCTTC.

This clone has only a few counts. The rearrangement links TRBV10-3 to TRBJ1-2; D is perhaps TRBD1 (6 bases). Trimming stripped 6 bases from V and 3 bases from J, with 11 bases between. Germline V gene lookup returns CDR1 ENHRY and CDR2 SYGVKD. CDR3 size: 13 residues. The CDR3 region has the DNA TGTGCCATCAGCCCGGGACAAGACTATGGCTACACCTTC. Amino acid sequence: CAISPGQDYGYTF.